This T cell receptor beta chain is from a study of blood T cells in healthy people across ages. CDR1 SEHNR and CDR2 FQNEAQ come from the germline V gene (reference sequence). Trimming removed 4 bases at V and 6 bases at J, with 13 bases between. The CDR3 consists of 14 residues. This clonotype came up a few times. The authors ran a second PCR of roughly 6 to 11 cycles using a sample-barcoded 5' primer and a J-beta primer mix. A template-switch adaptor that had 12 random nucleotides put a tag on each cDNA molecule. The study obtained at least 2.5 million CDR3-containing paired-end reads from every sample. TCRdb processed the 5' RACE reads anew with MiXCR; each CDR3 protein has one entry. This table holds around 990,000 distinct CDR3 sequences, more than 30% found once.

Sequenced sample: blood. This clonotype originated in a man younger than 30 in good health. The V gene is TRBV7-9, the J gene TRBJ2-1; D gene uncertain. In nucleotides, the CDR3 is TGTGCCAGCAGCTCCGCCGGATCGGGCAATGAGCAGTTCTTC. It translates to CASSSAGSGNEQFF.